The clone carrying this T cell receptor beta chain has ten or more counts. This specimen belongs to a study of molecular identifiers for immune sequencing clone quantification. Sorting defined naive CD8 T cells as CD8+CD4-CCR7+CD45RA+. Each CDR3 protein is one row after TCRdb ran MiXCR on the PCR reads. The table lists about 640,000 distinct CDR3 sequences, just under 20% of them singletons. Trimming cost V 6 bases and J 3 bases, with 17 bases left between them. The CDR3 runs to 14 residues. The V gene's germline CDR1 is DFQATT and CDR2 SNEGSKA (reference sequence). This rearrangement joins TRBV20-1 to TRBJ1-1; weak D call: TRBD1 (6 bases). This receptor was obtained from a human donor in good health. Some libraries in this study had Jurkat cell RNA spiked in. The sample consisted of naive CD8+ T cells from blood, with Jurkat cell RNA spiked in. Sample subset: FACS-sorted CD8+CD4-CCR7+CD45RA+ naive T cells. CDR3 sequence (DNA): TGCAGTGCCCAAAGCATGGCAGGGGACACTGAAGCTTTCTTT. Amino acid sequence: CSAQSMAGDTEAFF.